The rows below give T cell receptor beta chains drawn from one sample of a study of T-cell reconstitution after alpha-beta-depleted transplantation in children. Each CDR3 protein is one row after TCRdb ran MiXCR on the PCR reads. The sample records some 590,000 distinct CDR3 sequences, more than 9% being singletons. Sequences were derived from PBMCs from the stem cell graft donor, sampled from the stem cell graft. These receptors were taken from a human donor who donated a stem cell graft to a child with acute myeloid leukemia. Both conserved end residues are part of each CDR3. Each record gives: clone size, J gene, V gene, D gene, CDR3 protein, CDR3 DNA. A D gene is named only where the DNA matches it firmly. The listing skips clone size in some rows; elsewhere it reads once, few, many or a size class.

many | TRBJ2-1 | TRBV12-3/TRBV12-4 | - | CASRLEIADNEQFF | TGTGCCAGCAGATTAGAAATAGCGGACAATGAGCAGTTCTTC
many | TRBJ2-1 | TRBV7-2 | - | CASSLAYGRPFF | TGTGCCAGCAGCTTAGCGTATGGAAGGCCGTTCTTC
- | TRBJ2-5 | TRBV28 | - | CASTRDLQETQYF | TGTGCCAGCACCAGGGACCTCCAAGAGACCCAGTACTTC
few | TRBJ2-7 | TRBV7-2 | TRBD2 | CASSLTRGGLAGTSEQYF | TGTGCCAGCAGCTTGACGAGGGGGGGACTAGCGGGTACCTCCGAGCAGTACTTC
many | TRBJ1-2 | TRBV29-1 | - | CSVEKGREGGYTF | TGCAGCGTTGAAAAGGGCAGGGAGGGGGGCTACACCTTC
- | TRBJ2-1 | TRBV4-3 | - | CASSQEGPGQSYNEQFF | TGCGCCAGCAGCCAAGAGGGTCCTGGACAGTCCTACAATGAGCAGTTCTTC
few | TRBJ1-5 | TRBV7-9 | - | CASSLDIQPQHF | TGTGCCAGCAGCTTAGACATTCAGCCCCAGCATTTT
few | TRBJ2-1 | TRBV11-2 | - | CASSFRLGAGISSYNEQFF | TGTGCCAGCAGCTTTAGATTAGGGGCAGGAATAAGCTCCTACAATGAGCAGTTCTTC
many | TRBJ2-3 | TRBV7-6 | - | CASSSPKIGGTDTQYF | TGTGCCAGCAGCTCCCCGAAGATAGGTGGCACAGATACGCAGTATTTT
few | TRBJ2-5 | TRBV12-3/TRBV12-4 | TRBD2 | CASIPTGIAGVQETQYF | TGTGCCAGCATACCAACCGGAATAGCGGGAGTTCAGGAGACCCAGTACTTC
few | TRBJ2-7 | TRBV29-1 | - | CSAANGGDEQYF | TGCAGCGCTGCGAATGGAGGGGACGAGCAGTACTTC
many | TRBJ2-1 | TRBV6-1 | TRBD1 | CASSPNWDRVPEQFF | TGTGCCAGCAGCCCCAATTGGGACAGGGTCCCTGAGCAGTTCTTC
few | TRBJ2-7 | TRBV7-2 | TRBD2 | CASSLAGSGGYYEQYF | TGTGCCAGCAGCTTAGCGGGTAGCGGGGGATACTACGAGCAGTACTTC
many | TRBJ2-3 | TRBV4-2 | - | CASSQDDLPNTQYF | TGTGCCAGCAGCCAAGATGACCTTCCGAATACGCAGTATTTT
many | TRBJ2-7 | TRBV20-1 | - | CSARAHLARFSGLRGYEQYF | TGCAGTGCTAGAGCCCACCTCGCGAGATTTTCCGGACTTAGGGGCTACGAGCAGTACTTC
many | TRBJ2-7 | TRBV5-1 | - | CASSRNIGRGQEQYF | TGCGCCAGCAGCCGAAATATAGGACGGGGGCAGGAGCAGTACTTC
- | TRBJ2-5 | TRBV12-3/TRBV12-4 | TRBD2 | CASRTTSGRSPFLQETQYF | TGTGCCAGTCGAACGACCAGCGGGAGGTCTCCTTTTTTACAAGAGACCCAGTACTTC
- | TRBJ2-3 | TRBV20-1 | - | CSATLGSSTDTQYF | TGCAGTGCTACCCTCGGCTCTAGCACAGATACGCAGTATTTT
few | TRBJ2-3 | TRBV3-1 | - | CASSQEAGQVYF | TGTGCCAGCAGCCAAGAAGCGGGACAGGTGTATTTT
once | TRBJ2-7 | TRBV20-1 | - | CSAPSFTGKGREQYF | TGCAGTGCTCCGAGTTTTACGGGAAAGGGGCGCGAGCAGTACTTC
- | TRBJ1-1 | TRBV19 | - | CASSPPHRNTEAFF | TGTGCCAGTAGCCCTCCCCACAGGAACACTGAAGCTTTCTTT
few | TRBJ2-7 | TRBV7-9 | TRBD2 | CASSQTGLAGAGEQYF | TGTGCCAGCAGTCAAACAGGACTAGCGGGAGCAGGGGAGCAGTACTTC
many | TRBJ2-1 | TRBV6-5 | - | CASSFSSSYNEQFF | TGTGCCAGCAGTTTTTCTAGCAGCTACAATGAGCAGTTCTTC
- | TRBJ2-5 | TRBV12-3/TRBV12-4 | - | CASSLVGARVLETQYF | TGTGCCAGCAGTTTAGTTGGCGCGCGGGTACTAGAGACCCAGTACTTC
- | TRBJ2-1 | TRBV29-1 | TRBD1 | CSVVTGGENEQFF | TGCAGCGTTGTTACAGGGGGCGAGAATGAGCAGTTCTTC
few | TRBJ2-3 | TRBV6-5 | - | CASSYRGRPPLTDTQYF | TGTGCCAGCAGTTACCGGGGGAGACCGCCACTCACAGATACGCAGTATTTT
few | TRBJ1-5 | TRBV12-3/TRBV12-4 | - | CASSPGPGREHQPQHF | TGTGCCAGCAGTCCAGGGCCGGGACGGGAACATCAGCCCCAGCATTTT
few | TRBJ2-2 | TRBV7-9 | - | CASLDTNTGELFF | TGTGCCAGCTTAGACACGAACACCGGGGAGCTGTTTTTT
few | TRBJ2-1 | TRBV29-1 | - | CSVGQEAYNEQFF | TGCAGCGTTGGACAGGAAGCCTACAATGAGCAGTTCTTC
- | TRBJ1-4 | TRBV28 | TRBD1 | CASSSPGQGGPRELFF | TGTGCCAGCAGTTCGCCCGGACAGGGGGGTCCTCGGGAACTGTTTTTT
- | TRBJ2-3 | TRBV6-5 | - | CASSYSSYSTDTQYF | TGTGCCAGCAGTTATAGTAGCTATAGCACAGATACGCAGTATTTT
few | TRBJ1-4 | TRBV7-9 | - | CASRTDNTNEKLFF | TGTGCCAGCAGAACGGACAATACTAATGAAAAACTGTTTTTT
many | TRBJ2-1 | TRBV7-2 | - | CASSFIEGNEQFF | TGTGCCAGCAGCTTCATAGAGGGAAATGAGCAGTTCTTC
few | TRBJ2-2 | TRBV9 | - | CASSATWGARDTGELFF | TGTGCCAGCAGCGCTACGTGGGGGGCGCGGGACACCGGGGAGCTGTTTTTT
- | TRBJ2-7 | TRBV18 | - | CASSPSITTAVVYEQYF | TGTGCCAGCTCACCATCAATAACGACAGCAGTGGTCTACGAGCAGTACTTC
- | TRBJ2-1 | TRBV20-1 | - | CCARVSGAGAYNEQFF | TGCTGTGCTAGAGTCTCGGGAGCGGGCGCTTACAATGAGCAGTTCTTC
few | TRBJ2-7 | TRBV12-3/TRBV12-4 | - | CASSFRSPYEQYF | TGTGCCAGCAGTTTTCGCTCGCCCTACGAGCAGTACTTC
few | TRBJ2-1 | TRBV6-2/TRBV6-3 | TRBD2 | CASSYSMSGRGAYNEQFF | TGTGCCAGCAGTTACTCGATGAGCGGGAGGGGCGCCTACAATGAGCAGTTCTTC
- | TRBJ2-2 | TRBV7-7 | TRBD2 | CASSLVSSGTTGELFF | TGTGCTAGCAGCTTAGTGTCTAGCGGGACCACCGGGGAGCTGTTTTTT
many | TRBJ2-7 | TRBV12-3/TRBV12-4 | - | CASSLVGAYTYEQYF | TGTGCCAGCAGTTTAGTCGGGGCCTATACCTACGAGCAGTACTTC
- | TRBJ2-1 | TRBV20-1 | - | CSARATGKEGYNEQFF | TGCAGTGCTAGAGCCACAGGCAAGGAGGGTTACAATGAGCAGTTCTTC
- | TRBJ1-5 | TRBV20-1 | - | CSALTSNQPQHF | TGCAGTGCCCTAACTAGCAATCAGCCCCAGCATTTT
- | TRBJ2-7 | TRBV20-1 | - | CSAQEAARYEQYF | TGCAGTGCTCAGGAGGCCGCTAGGTACGAGCAGTACTTC
many | TRBJ2-7 | TRBV5-1 | TRBD2 | CASSLGALQLAGVHEQYF | TGCGCCAGCAGCTTGGGGGCCCTACAACTAGCGGGAGTGCACGAGCAGTACTTC
- | TRBJ2-4 | TRBV6-2/TRBV6-3 | - | CASRANIQYF | TGTGCCAGCAGGGCAAACATTCAGTACTTC
- | TRBJ2-3 | TRBV6-2/TRBV6-3 | TRBD2 | CASSSGEGAGTDTQYF | TGTGCCAGCAGTTCCGGGGAGGGTGCCGGCACAGATACGCAGTATTTT